This T cell receptor (beta chain) was documented in a study of T cell changes during pregnancy in multiple sclerosis. This clone was detected only once. From germline, CDR1 is SGHAT and CDR2 FQNNGV. CDR3 length equals 17 residues. Germline trimming cut 5 bases from V and 0 bases from J; bases unmatched to any gene: 9. TCRdb's table, derived via immunoSEQ multiplex PCR, lists solely in-frame clones and lacks some. The sample carries just under 45,000 clones, approximately 96% recorded once. The source of this sequence is a female donor with multiple sclerosis, enrolled in a pregnancy study. This sequence joins TRBV11-2 and TRBJ2-2; TRBD1 agrees at 7 bases. The starting material was peripheral blood, obtained in the second trimester of pregnancy. The CDR3 sequence: CASSLRQGDTNTGELFF. The CDR3 nucleotides read TGTGCCAGCAGCCTACGACAGGGAGACACGAACACCGGGGAGCTGTTTTTT.